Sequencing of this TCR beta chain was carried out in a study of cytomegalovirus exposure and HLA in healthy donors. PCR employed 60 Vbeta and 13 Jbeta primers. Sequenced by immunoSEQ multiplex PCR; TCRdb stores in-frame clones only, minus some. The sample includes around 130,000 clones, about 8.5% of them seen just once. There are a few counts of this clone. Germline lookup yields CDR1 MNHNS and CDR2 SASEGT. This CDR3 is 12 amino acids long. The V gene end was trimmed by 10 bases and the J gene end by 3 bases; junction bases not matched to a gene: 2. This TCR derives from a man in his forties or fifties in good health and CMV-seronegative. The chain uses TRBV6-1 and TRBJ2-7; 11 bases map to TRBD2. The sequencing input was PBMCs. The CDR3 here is CATGTSGYEQYF. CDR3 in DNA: TGTGCCACCGGGACTAGCGGCTACGAGCAGTACTTC.